The present TCR beta chain was sequenced within a study of blood T cell repertoires in COVID-19. Clones were read by immunoSEQ multiplex PCR, and TCRdb kept only the in-frame ones, dropping some. Altogether approximately 99,000 clones are present, about four fifths being singletons, with the ten largest covering 1.5% to 2.5%. This receptor was identified in an older man with active or convalescent COVID-19. Sequenced input: peripheral blood.

This CDR3 reads CSASKLAAPSTDTQYF. The DNA of the CDR3 is TGCAGTGCTAGTAAACTAGCGGCGCCTAGCACAGATACGCAGTATTTT. The chain links TRBV20-1 to TRBJ2-3; 8 positions match TRBD2. With V trimmed by 3 bases and J by 0 bases, 8 bases remained unmatched. The CDR3 is 16 residues long. Germline V gene lookup returns CDR1 DFQATT and CDR2 SNEGSKA (reference sequence).